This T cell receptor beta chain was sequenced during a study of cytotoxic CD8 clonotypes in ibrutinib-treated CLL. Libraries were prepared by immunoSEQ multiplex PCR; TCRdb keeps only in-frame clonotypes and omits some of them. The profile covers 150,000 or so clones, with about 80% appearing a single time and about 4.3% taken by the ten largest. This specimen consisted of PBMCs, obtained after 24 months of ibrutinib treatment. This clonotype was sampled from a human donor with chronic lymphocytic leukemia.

The CDR3 region is CASSPDRANEQYF. In DNA form, the CDR3 reads TGTGCCAGCTCACCAGACAGGGCCAACGAGCAGTACTTC. The chain joins TRBV18 to TRBJ2-7; TRBD1 matches 7 bases. V trimming: 2 bases; J trimming: 5 bases; junction bases outside the gene matches: 3. This CDR3 contains 13 residues. Germline assignment: CDR1 KGHSH and CDR2 LQKENI.